The rows below give T cell receptor beta chains drawn from one sample of a study of beta chain features in type 1 diabetes. Sequencing was performed with immunoSEQ multiplex PCR; in TCRdb, only in-frame clones are kept and a portion is missing. Here the sample spans about 45,000 clones, around 70% being singletons. Material for sequencing was Tregs from blood. The receptors here all came from a young woman with type 1 diabetes. Both conserved end residues are part of each CDR3. The order of the fields is J gene, CDR3 length, V gene, CDR3 protein.

J: TRBJ1-2
length: 15
V: TRBV18
CDR3: CASSLTQGNLYGYTF

J: TRBJ1-4
length: 12
V: TRBV29-1
CDR3: CSVLQPNEKLFF

J: TRBJ2-1
length: 17
V: TRBV5-6
CDR3: CASSSGTGGWSYNEQFF

J: TRBJ2-3
length: 17
V: TRBV12-5
CDR3: CASGLVLGRGSTDTQYF

J: TRBJ2-4
length: 18
V: TRBV18
CDR3: CASSLWTGGVLAKNIQYF

J: TRBJ2-7
length: 14
V: TRBV28
CDR3: CATTTGLAAYEQYF

J: TRBJ2-1
length: 15
V: TRBV10-3
CDR3: CAISDGSGIYNEQFF

J: TRBJ1-1
length: 14
V: TRBV2
CDR3: CASILMGGGARAFF

J: TRBJ2-5
length: 13
V: TRBV9
CDR3: CASSVSSQETQYF

J: TRBJ2-2
length: 19
V: TRBV9
CDR3: CASSPRPGLAGPNTGELFF

J: TRBJ2-3
length: 13
V: TRBV7-9
CDR3: CASPSGWTDTQYF

J: TRBJ1-5
length: 13
V: TRBV6-6
CDR3: CASEGQGNQPQHF

J: TRBJ2-5
length: 14
V: TRBV6-1
CDR3: CASSEPGRQETQYF

J: TRBJ2-1
length: 13
V: TRBV7-3
CDR3: CASSLAEYNEQFF

J: TRBJ1-2
length: 16
V: TRBV4-3
CDR3: CASSQESGGGLWGYTF

J: TRBJ2-2
length: 13
V: TRBV2
CDR3: CASHGPNTGELFF